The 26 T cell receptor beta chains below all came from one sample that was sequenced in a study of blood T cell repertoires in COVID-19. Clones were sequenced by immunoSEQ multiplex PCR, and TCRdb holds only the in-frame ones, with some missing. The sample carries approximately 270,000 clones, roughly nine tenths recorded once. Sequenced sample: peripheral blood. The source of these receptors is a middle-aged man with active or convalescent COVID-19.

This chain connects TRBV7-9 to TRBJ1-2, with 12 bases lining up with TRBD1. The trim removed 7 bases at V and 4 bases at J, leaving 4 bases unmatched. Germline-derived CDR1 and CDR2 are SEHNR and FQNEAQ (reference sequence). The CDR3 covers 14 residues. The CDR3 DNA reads TGTGCCAGCACACCGGGACAGGGGGCCTATGGCTACACCTTC. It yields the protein CASTPGQGAYGYTF. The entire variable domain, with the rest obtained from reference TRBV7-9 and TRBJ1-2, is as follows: DTGVSQNPRHKITKRGQNVTFRCDPISEHNRLYWYRQTLGQGPEFLTYFQNEAQLEKSRLLSDRFSAERPKGSFSTLEIQRTEQGDSAMYLCASTPGQGAYGYTFGSGTRLTVV.

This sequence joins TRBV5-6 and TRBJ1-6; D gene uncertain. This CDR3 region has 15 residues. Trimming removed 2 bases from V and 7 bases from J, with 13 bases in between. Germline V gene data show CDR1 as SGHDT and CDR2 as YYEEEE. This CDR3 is CASSFRDTLNSPLHF. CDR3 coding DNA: TGTGCCAGCAGCTTTCGAGATACCCTGAATTCACCCCTCCACTTT.

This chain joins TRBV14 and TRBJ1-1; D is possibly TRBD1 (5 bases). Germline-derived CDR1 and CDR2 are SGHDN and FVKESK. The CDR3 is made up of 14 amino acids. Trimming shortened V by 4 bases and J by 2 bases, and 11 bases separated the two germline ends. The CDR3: CASSRTQLNTEAFF. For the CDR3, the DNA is TGTGCCAGCAGCCGGACACAGCTAAACACTGAAGCTTTCTTT.

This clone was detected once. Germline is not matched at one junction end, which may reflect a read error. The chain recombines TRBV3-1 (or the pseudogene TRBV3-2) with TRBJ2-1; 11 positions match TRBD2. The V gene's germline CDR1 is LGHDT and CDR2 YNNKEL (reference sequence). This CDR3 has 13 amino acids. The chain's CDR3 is CASSRNPGTSGIF. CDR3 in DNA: TGTGCCAGCAGCCGAAATCCCGGGACTAGCGGCATCTTC.

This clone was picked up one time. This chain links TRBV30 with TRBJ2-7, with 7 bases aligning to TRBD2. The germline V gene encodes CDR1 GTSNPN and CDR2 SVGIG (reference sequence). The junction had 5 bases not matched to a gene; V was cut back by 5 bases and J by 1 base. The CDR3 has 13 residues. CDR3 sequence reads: CAWSGRVSYEQYF. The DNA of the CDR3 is TGTGCCTGGTCTGGGAGGGTTTCCTACGAGCAGTACTTC.

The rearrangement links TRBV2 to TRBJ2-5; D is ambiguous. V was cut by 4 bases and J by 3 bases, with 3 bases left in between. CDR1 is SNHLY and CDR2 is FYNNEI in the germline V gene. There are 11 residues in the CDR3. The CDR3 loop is CASSAEETQYF. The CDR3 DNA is TGTGCCAGCAGTGCTGAAGAGACCCAGTACTTC.

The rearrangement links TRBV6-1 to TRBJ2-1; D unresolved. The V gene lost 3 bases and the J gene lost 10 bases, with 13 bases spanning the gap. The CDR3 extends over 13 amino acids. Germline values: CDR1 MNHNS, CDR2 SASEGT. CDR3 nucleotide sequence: TGTGCCAGCAGTGAGCGAGAGGAGAGAGAGCAGTTCTTC. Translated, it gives CASSEREEREQFF.

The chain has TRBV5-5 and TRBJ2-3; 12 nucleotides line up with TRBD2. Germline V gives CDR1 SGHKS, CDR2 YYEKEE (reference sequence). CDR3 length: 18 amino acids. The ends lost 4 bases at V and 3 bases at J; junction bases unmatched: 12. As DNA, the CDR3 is TGTGCCAGCAGCGAGGGACTAGCGGGCCCGATACCTACAGATACGCAGTATTTT. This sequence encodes CASSEGLAGPIPTDTQYF.

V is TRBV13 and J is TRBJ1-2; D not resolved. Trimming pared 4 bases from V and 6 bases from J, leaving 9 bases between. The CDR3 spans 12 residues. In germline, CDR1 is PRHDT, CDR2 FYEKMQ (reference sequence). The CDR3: CASSSHADGYTF. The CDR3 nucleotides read TGTGCCAGCAGCTCACATGCTGATGGCTACACCTTC.

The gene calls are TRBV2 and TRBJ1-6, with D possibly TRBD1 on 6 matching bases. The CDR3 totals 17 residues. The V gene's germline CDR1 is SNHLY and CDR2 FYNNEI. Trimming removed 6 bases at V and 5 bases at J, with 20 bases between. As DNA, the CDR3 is TGTGCCAGCAGGAAAACAGCTCAGGGGTTGGATAATTCACCCCTCCACTTT. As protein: CASRKTAQGLDNSPLHF. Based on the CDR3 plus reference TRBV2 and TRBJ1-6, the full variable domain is EPEVTQTPSHQVTQMGQEVILRCVPISNHLYFYWYRQILGQKVEFLVSFYNNEISEKSEIFDDQFSVERPDGSNFTLKIRSTKLEDSAMYFCASRKTAQGLDNSPLHFGNGTRLTVT.

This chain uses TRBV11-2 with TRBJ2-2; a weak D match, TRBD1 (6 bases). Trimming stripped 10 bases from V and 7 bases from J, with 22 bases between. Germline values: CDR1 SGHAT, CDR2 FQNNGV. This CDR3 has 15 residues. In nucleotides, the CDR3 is TGTGCCACCTCGGCTGGGGGCAGGAGGTTCGGGGAGCTGTTTTTT. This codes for CATSAGGRRFGELFF.

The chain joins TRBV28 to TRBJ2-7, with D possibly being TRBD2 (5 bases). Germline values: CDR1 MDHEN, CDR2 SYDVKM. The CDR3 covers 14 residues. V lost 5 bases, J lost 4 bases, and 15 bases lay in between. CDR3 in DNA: TGTGCCAGCAGTGCCCGGGAACCACGTTACGAGCAGTACTTC. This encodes CASSAREPRYEQYF.

The CDR3 sequence is CASSQEGTGNEKLFF. The CDR3 DNA reads as TGCGCCAGCAGCCAAGAGGGTACAGGTAATGAAAAACTGTTTTTT. V is TRBV4-1 and J is TRBJ1-4; tentative D call: TRBD1 (5 bases). The V gene lost 0 bases and the J gene lost 4 bases, with 9 bases spanning the gap. Germline CDR1 MGHRA, CDR2 YSYEKL. The CDR3 totals 15 residues.

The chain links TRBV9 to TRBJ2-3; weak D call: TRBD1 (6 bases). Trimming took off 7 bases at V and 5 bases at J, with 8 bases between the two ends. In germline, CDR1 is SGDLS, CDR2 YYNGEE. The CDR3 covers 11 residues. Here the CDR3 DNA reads TGTGCCAGCCAGGGGAAAGATACGCAGTATTTT. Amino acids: CASQGKDTQYF.

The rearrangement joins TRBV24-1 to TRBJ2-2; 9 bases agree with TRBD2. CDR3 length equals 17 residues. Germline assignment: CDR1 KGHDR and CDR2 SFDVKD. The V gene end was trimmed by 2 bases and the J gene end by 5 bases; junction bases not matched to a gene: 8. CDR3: CATSDSPAGGVTGELFF. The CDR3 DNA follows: TGTGCCACCAGTGATTCCCCAGCGGGAGGAGTGACCGGGGAGCTGTTTTTT.

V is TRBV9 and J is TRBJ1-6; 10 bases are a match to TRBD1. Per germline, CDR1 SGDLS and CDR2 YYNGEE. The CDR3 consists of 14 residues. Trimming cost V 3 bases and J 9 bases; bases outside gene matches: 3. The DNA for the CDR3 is TGTGCCAGCAGCGAGACAGGGGGCAGTTCACCCCTCCACTTT. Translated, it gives CASSETGGSSPLHF.

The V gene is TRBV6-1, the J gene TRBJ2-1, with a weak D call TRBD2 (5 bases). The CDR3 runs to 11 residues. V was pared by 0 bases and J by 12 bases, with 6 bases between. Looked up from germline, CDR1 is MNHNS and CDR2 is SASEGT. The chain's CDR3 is CASSEAGGQFF. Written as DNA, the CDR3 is TGTGCCAGCAGTGAAGCCGGAGGGCAGTTCTTC.

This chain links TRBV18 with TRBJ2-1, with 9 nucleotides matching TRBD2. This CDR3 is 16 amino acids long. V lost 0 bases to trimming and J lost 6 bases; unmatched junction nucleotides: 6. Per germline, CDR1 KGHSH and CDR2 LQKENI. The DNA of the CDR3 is TGTGCCAGCTCACCACCATATAGCGGGAGTGGCAATGAGCAGTTCTTC. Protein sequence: CASSPPYSGSGNEQFF.

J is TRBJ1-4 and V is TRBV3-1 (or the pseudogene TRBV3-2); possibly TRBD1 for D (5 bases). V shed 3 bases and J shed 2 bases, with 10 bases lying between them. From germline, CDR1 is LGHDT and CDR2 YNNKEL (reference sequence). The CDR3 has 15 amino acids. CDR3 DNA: TGTGCCAGCAGCCATGCGGAGGGGACTAATGAAAAACTGTTTTTT. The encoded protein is CASSHAEGTNEKLFF.

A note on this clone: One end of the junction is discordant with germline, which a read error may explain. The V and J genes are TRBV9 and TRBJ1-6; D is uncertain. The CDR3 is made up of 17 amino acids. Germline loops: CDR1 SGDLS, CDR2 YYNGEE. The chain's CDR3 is CASSVPSPELSYLGWYF. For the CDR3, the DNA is TGTGCCAGCAGCGTCCCCAGCCCGGAGTTGTCCTATTTGGGTTGGTACTTT.

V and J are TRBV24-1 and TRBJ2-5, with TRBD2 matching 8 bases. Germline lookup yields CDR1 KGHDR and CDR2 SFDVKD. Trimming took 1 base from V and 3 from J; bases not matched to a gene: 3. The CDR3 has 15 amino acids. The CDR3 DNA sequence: TGTGCCACCAGTGATTTCGTTAGCGGGAAAGAGACCCAGTACTTC. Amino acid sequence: CATSDFVSGKETQYF.

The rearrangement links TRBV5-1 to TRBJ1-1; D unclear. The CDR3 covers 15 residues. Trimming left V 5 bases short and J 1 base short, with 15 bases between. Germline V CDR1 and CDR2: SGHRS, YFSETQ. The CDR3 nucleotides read TGCGCCAGCAGTGGAGCCGGAGTGGGGAACACTGAAGCTTTCTTT. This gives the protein CASSGAGVGNTEAFF.

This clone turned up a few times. The CDR3 spells CASSYPSEAEAFF. CDR3 DNA: TGTGCCAGCAGTTACCCATCAGAGGCCGAAGCTTTCTTT. The gene calls are TRBV6-2 or TRBV6-3 and TRBJ1-1, with unresolved D. The CDR3 spans 13 residues. Germline values: CDR1 MNHEY, CDR2 SVGEGT. The ends were cut back, 2 bases at V and 8 bases at J, with 12 bases in the middle.

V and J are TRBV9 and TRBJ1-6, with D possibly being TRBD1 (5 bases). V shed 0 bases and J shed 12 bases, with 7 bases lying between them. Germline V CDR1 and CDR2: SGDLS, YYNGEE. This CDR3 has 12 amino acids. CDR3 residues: CASSVVGGPLHF. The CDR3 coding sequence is TGTGCCAGCAGCGTAGTCGGGGGACCCCTCCACTTT.

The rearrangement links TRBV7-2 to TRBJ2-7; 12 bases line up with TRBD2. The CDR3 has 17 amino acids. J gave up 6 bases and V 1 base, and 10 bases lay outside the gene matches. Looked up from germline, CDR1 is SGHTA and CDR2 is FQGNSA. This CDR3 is CASSLGIWGLAGLEQYF. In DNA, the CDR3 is TGTGCCAGCAGCTTAGGCATCTGGGGACTAGCGGGCCTCGAGCAGTACTTC.

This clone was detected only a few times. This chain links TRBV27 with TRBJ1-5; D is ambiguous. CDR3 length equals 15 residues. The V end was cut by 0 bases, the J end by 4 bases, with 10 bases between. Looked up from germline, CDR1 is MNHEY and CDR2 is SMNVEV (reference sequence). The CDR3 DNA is TGTGCCAGCAGTTTATCGGGCAGACCTAATCAGCCCCAGCATTTT. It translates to CASSLSGRPNQPQHF.